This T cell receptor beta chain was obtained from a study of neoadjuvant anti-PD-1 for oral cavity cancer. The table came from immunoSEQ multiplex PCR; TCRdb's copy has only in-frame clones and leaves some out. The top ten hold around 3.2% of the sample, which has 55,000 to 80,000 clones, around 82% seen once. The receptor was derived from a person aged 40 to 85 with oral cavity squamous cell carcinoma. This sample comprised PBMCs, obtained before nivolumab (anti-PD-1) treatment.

The CDR3 region is CASSRDIGSNQPQHF. The CDR3 coding sequence is TGTGCCAGCAGCAGGGACATTGGGAGCAATCAGCCCCAGCATTTT. The chain employs TRBV5-4 and TRBJ1-5, with TRBD1 as a possible D gene (6 bases). Trimming cost V 4 bases and J 1 base, with 12 bases left between them. This CDR3 is 15 amino acids long. Germline lookup yields CDR1 SGHNT and CDR2 YYREEE (reference sequence).